One and the same sample provided the 5 T cell receptor beta chains below, sequenced in a study of OX40 agonist ivuxolimab in advanced cancers. This table comes from immunoSEQ multiplex PCR, and its TCRdb copy is limited to in-frame clones, with some not included. The sample carries about 55,000 clones, around 86% recorded once. The sample in question was CD4+ or CD8+ T cells sorted from blood, obtained in a trial of the OX40 agonist ivuxolimab. Receptors were obtained from an adult with an advanced solid tumor such as melanoma, head and neck, liver or kidney cancer.

This chain uses TRBV19 with TRBJ1-5, with a tentative D call TRBD1 (6 bases). Germline CDR1 reads LNHDA; CDR2 reads SQIVND (reference sequence). The V gene lost 6 bases and the J gene lost 3 bases, with 12 bases spanning the gap. The length of the CDR3 is 14 residues. The CDR3 DNA follows: TGTGCCAGTAGCAGTAGGGGGTTCAATCAGCCCCAGCATTTT. Its translation is CASSSRGFNQPQHF.

This clone came up a few times. The chain combines TRBV7-2 with TRBJ1-2; D gene unclear. CDR1 and CDR2 (germline): SGHTA, FQGNSA. Trimming took off 8 bases at V and 4 bases at J, with 5 bases between the two ends. The CDR3 contains 10 residues. For the CDR3, the DNA is TGTGCCAGCTTGGGCTATGGCTACACCTTC. As protein: CASLGYGYTF.

The rearrangement uses TRBV2 and TRBJ1-5, with 9 bases that match TRBD1. The CDR3 totals 13 residues. Trimming at V came to 5 bases and at J to 5 bases, leaving 1 base not matched to a gene. Germline V gene data show CDR1 as SNHLY and CDR2 as FYNNEI. CDR3 in DNA: TGTGCCAGCAGTCGACAGGGGGATCAGCCCCAGCATTTT. Translated, it gives CASSRQGDQPQHF. The full variable domain, with the rest looked up from reference TRBV2 and TRBJ1-5, is EPEVTQTPSHQVTQMGQEVILRCVPISNHLYFYWYRQILGQKVEFLVSFYNNEISEKSEIFDDQFSVERPDGSNFTLKIRSTKLEDSAMYFCASSRQGDQPQHFGDGTRLSIL.

The chain is built from TRBV4-1 and TRBJ2-4, with a tentative D call TRBD1 (6 bases). Deletions cut 5 bases from V and 0 bases from J, with 17 bases between. There are 17 residues in the CDR3. Germline values: CDR1 MGHRA, CDR2 YSYEKL. The CDR3 DNA sequence: TGCGCCAGCAGCTCGGGACAATCGAGACAAGCCAAAAACATTCAGTACTTC. The encoded protein is CASSSGQSRQAKNIQYF.

This clone turned up a few times. The V gene is TRBV11-2, the J gene TRBJ2-1; 10 nucleotides line up with TRBD1. CDR3 length: 17 residues. Germline CDR1 and CDR2: SGHAT and FQNNGV. V lost 5 bases and J lost 6; bases outside the gene matches: 13. This chain's CDR3 is CASSLNDRGLTPNEQFF. The CDR3 DNA sequence: TGTGCCAGCAGCCTGAACGACAGGGGGCTAACACCCAATGAGCAGTTCTTC.